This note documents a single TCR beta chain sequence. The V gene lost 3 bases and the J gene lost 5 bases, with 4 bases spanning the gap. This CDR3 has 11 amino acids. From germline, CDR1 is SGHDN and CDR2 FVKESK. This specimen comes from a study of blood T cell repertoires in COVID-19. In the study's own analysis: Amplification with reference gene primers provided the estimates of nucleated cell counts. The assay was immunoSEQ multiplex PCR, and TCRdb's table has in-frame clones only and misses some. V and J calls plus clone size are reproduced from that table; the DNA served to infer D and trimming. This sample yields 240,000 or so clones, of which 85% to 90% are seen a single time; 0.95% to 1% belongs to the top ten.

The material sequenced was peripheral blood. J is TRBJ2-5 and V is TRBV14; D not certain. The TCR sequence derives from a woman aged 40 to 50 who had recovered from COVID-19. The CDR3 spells CASSQSETQYF. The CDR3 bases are TGTGCCAGCAGCCAGTCTGAGACCCAGTACTTC.